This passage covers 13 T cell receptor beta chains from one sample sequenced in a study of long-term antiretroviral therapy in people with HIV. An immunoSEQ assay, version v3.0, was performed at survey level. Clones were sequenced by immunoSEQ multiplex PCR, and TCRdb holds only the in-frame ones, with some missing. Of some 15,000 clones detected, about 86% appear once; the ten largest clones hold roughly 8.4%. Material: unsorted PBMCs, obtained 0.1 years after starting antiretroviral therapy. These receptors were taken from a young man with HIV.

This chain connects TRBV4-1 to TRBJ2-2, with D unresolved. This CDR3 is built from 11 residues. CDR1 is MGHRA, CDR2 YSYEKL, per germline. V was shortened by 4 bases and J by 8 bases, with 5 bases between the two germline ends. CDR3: CASSRGGELFF. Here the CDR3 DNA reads TGCGCCAGCAGCCGGGGTGGGGAGCTGTTTTTT.

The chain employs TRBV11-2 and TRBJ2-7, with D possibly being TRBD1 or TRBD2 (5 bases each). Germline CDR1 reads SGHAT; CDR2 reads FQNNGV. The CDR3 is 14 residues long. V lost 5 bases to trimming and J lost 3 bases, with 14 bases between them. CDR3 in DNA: TGTGCCAGCAGCACCGCCGGGACGATCTACGAGCAGTACTTC. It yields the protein CASSTAGTIYEQYF. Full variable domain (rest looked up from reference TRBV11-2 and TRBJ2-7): EAGVAQSPRYKIIEKRQSVAFWCNPISGHATLYWYQQILGQGPKLLIQFQNNGVVDDSQLPKDRFSAERLKGVDSTLKIQPAKLEDSAVYLCASSTAGTIYEQYFGPGTRLTVT.

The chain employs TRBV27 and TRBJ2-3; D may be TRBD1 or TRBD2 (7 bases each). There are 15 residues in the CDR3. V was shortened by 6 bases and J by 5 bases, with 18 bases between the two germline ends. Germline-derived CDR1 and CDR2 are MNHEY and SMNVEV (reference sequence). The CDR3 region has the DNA TGTGCCAGCAGCCAGGCCGGCAGGGGGGGAGATACGCAGTATTTT. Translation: CASSQAGRGGDTQYF.

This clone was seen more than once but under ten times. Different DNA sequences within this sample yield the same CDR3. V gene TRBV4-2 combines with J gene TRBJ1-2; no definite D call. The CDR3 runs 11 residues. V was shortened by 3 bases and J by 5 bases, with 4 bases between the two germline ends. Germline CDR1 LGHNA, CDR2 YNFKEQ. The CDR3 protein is CASSHGYGYTF. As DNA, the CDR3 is TGTGCCAGCAGCCACGGATATGGCTACACCTTC.

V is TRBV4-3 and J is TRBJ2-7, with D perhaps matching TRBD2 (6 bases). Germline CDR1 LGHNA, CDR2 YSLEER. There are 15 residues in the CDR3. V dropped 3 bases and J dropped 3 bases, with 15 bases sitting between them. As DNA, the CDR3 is TGCGCCAGCAGCCAGGTTCAGACTAGTGGCTACGAGCAGTACTTC. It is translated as CASSQVQTSGYEQYF.

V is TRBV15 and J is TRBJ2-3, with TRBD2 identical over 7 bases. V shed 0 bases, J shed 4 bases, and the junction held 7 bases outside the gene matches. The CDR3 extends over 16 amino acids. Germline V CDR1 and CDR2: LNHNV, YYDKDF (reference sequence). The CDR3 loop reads CATSRDRGGRADTQYF. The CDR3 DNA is TGTGCCACCAGCAGAGATCGCGGAGGGAGGGCAGATACGCAGTATTTT. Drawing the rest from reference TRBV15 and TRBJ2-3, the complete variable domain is DAMVIQNPRYQVTQFGKPVTLSCSQTLNHNVMYWYQQKSSQAPKLLFHYYDKDFNNEADTPDNFQSRRPNTSFCFLDIRSPGLGDTAMYLCATSRDRGGRADTQYFGPGTRLTVL.

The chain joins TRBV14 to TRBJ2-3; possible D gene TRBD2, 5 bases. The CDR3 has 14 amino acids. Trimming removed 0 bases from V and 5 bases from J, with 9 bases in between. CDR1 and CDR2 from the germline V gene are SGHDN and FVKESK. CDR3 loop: CASSQEVGVDTQYF. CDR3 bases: TGTGCCAGCAGCCAAGAAGTGGGAGTAGATACGCAGTATTTT.

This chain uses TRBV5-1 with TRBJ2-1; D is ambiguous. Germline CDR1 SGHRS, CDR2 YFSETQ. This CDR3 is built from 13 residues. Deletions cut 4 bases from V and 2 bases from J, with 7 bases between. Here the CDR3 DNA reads TGCGCCAGCAGCCTCCGGCCCTACAATGAGCAGTTCTTC. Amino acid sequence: CASSLRPYNEQFF.

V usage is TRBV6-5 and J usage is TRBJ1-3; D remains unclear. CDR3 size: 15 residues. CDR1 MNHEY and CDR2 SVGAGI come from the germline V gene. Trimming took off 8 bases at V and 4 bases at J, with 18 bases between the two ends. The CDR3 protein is CASLGRGQAGNTIYF. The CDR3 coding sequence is TGTGCCAGCTTAGGGCGCGGTCAAGCCGGAAACACCATATATTTT.

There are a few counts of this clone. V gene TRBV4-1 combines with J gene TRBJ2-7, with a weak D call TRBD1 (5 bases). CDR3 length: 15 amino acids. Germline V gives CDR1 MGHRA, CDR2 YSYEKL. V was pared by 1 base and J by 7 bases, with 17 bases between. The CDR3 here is CASSQVWVQGSEQYF. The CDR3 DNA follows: TGCGCCAGCAGCCAAGTCTGGGTGCAGGGAAGTGAGCAGTACTTC.

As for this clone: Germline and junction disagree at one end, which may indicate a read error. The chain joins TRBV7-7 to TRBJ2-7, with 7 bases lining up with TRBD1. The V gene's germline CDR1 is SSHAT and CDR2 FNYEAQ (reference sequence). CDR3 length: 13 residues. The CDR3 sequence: CASSARQGYEQYF. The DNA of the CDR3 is TGTGCTAGCAGCGCCCGACAGGGCTACGAGCAGTACTTC.

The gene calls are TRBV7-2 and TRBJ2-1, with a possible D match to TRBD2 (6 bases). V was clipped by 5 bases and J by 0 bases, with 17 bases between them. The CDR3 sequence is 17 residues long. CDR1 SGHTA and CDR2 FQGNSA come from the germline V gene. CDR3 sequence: CASSTASGPSSYNEQFF. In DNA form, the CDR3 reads TGTGCCAGCAGCACCGCGAGCGGGCCTAGCTCCTACAATGAGCAGTTCTTC.

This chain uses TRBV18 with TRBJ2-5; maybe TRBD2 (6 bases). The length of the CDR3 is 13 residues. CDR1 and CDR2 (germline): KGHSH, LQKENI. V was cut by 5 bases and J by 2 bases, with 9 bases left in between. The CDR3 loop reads CASSGGGQETQYF. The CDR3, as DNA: TGTGCCAGCTCAGGGGGAGGACAAGAGACCCAGTACTTC.